This paragraph reports one TCR beta chain. The antigen it recognizes is unknown. Within one base of it there is no much larger clone, and no base qualities were kept. The CDR3 regions of human TCRbeta chains were analyzed by immunosequencing. Per the authors' processing: Repertoire TCRs were matched against a reference library of SARS-CoV-2-specific TCRs generated with the MIRA antigen-specificity platform. Breadth was defined as the fraction of unique TCRs that were SARS-CoV-2-associated, and depth was defined as the fraction of total T cells that were SARS-CoV-2-associated. Each spike-specific TCR was assigned to its reactive spike region and to a CD4 or CD8 class using the MIRA data. Log10-transformed breadth and depth values were compared by one-way ANOVA with Sidak's multiple comparisons tests. TCRdb re-hosts the immuneACCESS table, in-frame sequences only. Its copies lack some clones; in the studies checked, an unresolved V gene accounts for under half of them, and the cause for the rest is not known. From that table come the V and J calls and clone size; the DNA was used to work out D and trimming. The sample data list roughly 70,000 clones, and about 80% of these were observed just once. The ten largest account for 5.5% to 7% of the sample.

These data are taken from a study of T cell responses to AZD1222 COVID-19 vaccine (dated by TCRdb to about 2021). At the level of the whole study: TCR sequencing was performed for some 250 trial participants, of whom about 200 were given two doses of AZD1222 and around 25 were given two doses of MenACWY control vaccine. Enrollment into the trials was organized by age into subgroups of 18-55, 56-69 and 70-plus years, and those subgroups contained about 150, 27 and 61 TCR-sequenced participants, respectively. Summary of the overall study and its limitations: Most participants were white British and females outnumbered males, and the authors suggested that clonal diversity may have been underestimated. Conclusions about previously exposed vaccinees are limited, since just six AZD1222 recipients were seropositive for SARS-CoV-2 at baseline. No day 14 peak-response samples were available, so repertoires were characterized only after the peak T cell response. A significant rise in spike-specific TCR breadth and depth was observed after two AZD1222 doses relative to day 0 and relative to MenACWY recipients. The vaccine-associated CD4 TCRs covered the entire spike protein, and the dominant responses fell in regions 160-218 and 743-854. The 56-69-year group was small, and its depth increase did not reach significance, likely because of low power. Reportedly, almost half of the unique spike-specific TCRs recognized epitopes lying outside the regions that are mutated in the B.1.351 and B.1.1.7 variants.

The CDR1 and CDR2 encoded by the germline V gene (reference sequence) are PRHDT and FYEKMQ. At the junction V is shortened by 5 bases and J by 7 bases, with 12 bases in between. From the cysteine through the phenylalanine, the CDR3 covers 13 amino acids. The retained sequence is limited to the CDR3, 39 bases, with the frame set at the first base. This specimen's time point label, interpreted: about 28 days (+/-7) after the second vaccine dose. AZD1222 recipients given second doses at about 4 weeks or at about 12 weeks were pooled, since spike-specific TCR depth and breadth were not found to differ between the two schedules. The vaccinee samples were drawn from two UK trials, COV001 and COV002, one of which was a single-blind randomized controlled phase 2/3 trial testing AZD1222 (ChAdOx1 nCoV-19) in healthy adults. For TCRbeta chain sequencing, PBMC samples from trial participants were taken at day 0 and at day 28 after the second dose.

This sequence uses TRBV13 and TRBJ1-5; 6 matching bases give a weak D call of TRBD1. The receptor was derived from an adult who received the AZD1222 COVID-19 vaccine. Sequenced here: peripheral blood, sampled 28 days after the second AZD1222 dose. Here is the DNA: TGTGCCAGCAGCCTCCGGACAGTCCAGCCCCAGCATTTT. Translation gives CASSLRTVQPQHF.